A selection of T cell receptor beta chains follows, all from one sample in a study of T-cell memory formation after mild COVID-19. From the 5' RACE reads, TCRdb called clonotypes with MiXCR, one entry per CDR3 protein. The profile shows around 250,000 distinct CDR3 sequences, 15% to 20% of them singletons. Sequenced input: PBMCs or a T cell subset sorted from them (not recorded which). Receptors originate from a man aged 18 to 29 who had mild COVID-19 (a few samples of this study predate the infection). Cell type and time point are not known. CDR3s include the opening cysteine and the closing phenylalanine or tryptophan. D genes are given only for firm matches. Size is omitted from some rows. Given values are once, few, many or a class for expanded clones.

j_gene: TRBJ2-2
abundance: many
d_gene: NA
v_gene: TRBV28
CDR3nt: TGTGCCAGCAGTTTAGAGGGGGGAATCACCGGGGAGCTGTTTTTT
CDR3aa: CASSLEGGITGELFF

j_gene: TRBJ1-3
abundance: NA
d_gene: NA
v_gene: TRBV7-2
CDR3nt: TGTGCCAGCAGCTTAGGGCTCTCTGGAAACACCATATATTTT
CDR3aa: CASSLGLSGNTIYF

j_gene: TRBJ2-1
abundance: few
d_gene: TRBD1
v_gene: TRBV6-6
CDR3nt: TGTGCCAGCAGTCCGGGACAGCGGCTCCGGGGGCAGTTCTTC
CDR3aa: CASSPGQRLRGQFF

j_gene: TRBJ2-4
abundance: few
d_gene: TRBD1
v_gene: TRBV11-1
CDR3nt: TGTGCCAGCGGATCCGGGACAGGGGGATCCATTCAGTACTTC
CDR3aa: CASGSGTGGSIQYF

j_gene: TRBJ1-1
abundance: NA
d_gene: NA
v_gene: TRBV9
CDR3nt: TGTGCCAGCAGCGGAGGAGGGTGGAACACTGAAGCTTTCTTT
CDR3aa: CASSGGGWNTEAFF

j_gene: TRBJ2-3
abundance: NA
d_gene: NA
v_gene: TRBV5-6
CDR3nt: TGTGCCAGCAGCGACGCAGTGGATACGCAGTATTTT
CDR3aa: CASSDAVDTQYF

j_gene: TRBJ1-2
abundance: few
d_gene: TRBD1
v_gene: TRBV28
CDR3nt: TGTGCCAGCAGTCGCGGACAGGGGAGCTATGGCTACACCTTC
CDR3aa: CASSRGQGSYGYTF

j_gene: TRBJ1-5
abundance: few
d_gene: NA
v_gene: TRBV25-1
CDR3nt: TGTGCCAGCAGTCCCACAGGGTATAGCAATCAGCCCCAGCATTTT
CDR3aa: CASSPTGYSNQPQHF

j_gene: TRBJ2-6
abundance: NA
d_gene: TRBD1
v_gene: TRBV11-2
CDR3nt: TGTGCCAGCAGCCGCTACAGGACAGGGGCCCCTTCTGGGGCCAACGTCCTGACTTTC
CDR3aa: CASSRYRTGAPSGANVLTF

j_gene: TRBJ2-3
abundance: NA
d_gene: NA
v_gene: TRBV6-4
CDR3nt: TGTGCCAGCGCGGGCCAACCACAGGATATGCAGTATTTT
CDR3aa: CASAGQPQDMQYF

j_gene: TRBJ2-2
abundance: NA
d_gene: NA
v_gene: TRBV20-1
CDR3nt: TGCAGTTCAAGTCCGGGACCCACTACCGGGGAGCTGTTTTTT
CDR3aa: CSSSPGPTTGELFF

j_gene: TRBJ1-2
abundance: few
d_gene: NA
v_gene: TRBV15
CDR3nt: TGTGCCACCACGGGTGGGGCGGACCCCCAGGGCGATGGCTACACCTTC
CDR3aa: CATTGGADPQGDGYTF

j_gene: TRBJ2-1
abundance: few
d_gene: NA
v_gene: TRBV5-6
CDR3nt: TGTGCCAGCAGCTTGGTACGGCTAAACAATGAGCAGTTCTTC
CDR3aa: CASSLVRLNNEQFF

j_gene: TRBJ2-5
abundance: NA
d_gene: NA
v_gene: TRBV20-1
CDR3nt: TGCAGTGCTAGAGACCCCTTGGCGGTAGAGACCCAGTACTTC
CDR3aa: CSARDPLAVETQYF

j_gene: TRBJ1-1
abundance: NA
d_gene: NA
v_gene: TRBV5-6
CDR3nt: TGTGCCAGCAGCTTGGCCGGTCGGGAGTACGAAGCTTTCTTT
CDR3aa: CASSLAGREYEAFF

j_gene: TRBJ1-5
abundance: few
d_gene: NA
v_gene: TRBV12-3/TRBV12-4
CDR3nt: TGTGCCAGCAGTTTAATAAGGCACCAGCCCCAGCATTTT
CDR3aa: CASSLIRHQPQHF

j_gene: TRBJ1-2
abundance: NA
d_gene: TRBD1
v_gene: TRBV7-2
CDR3nt: TGTGCCAGCAGCCTAGACAGGGCTGGGGGCTACACCTTC
CDR3aa: CASSLDRAGGYTF

j_gene: TRBJ2-1
abundance: few
d_gene: NA
v_gene: TRBV20-1
CDR3nt: TGCAGTGCTAGAAAAGACGGGAATGAGCAGTTCTTC
CDR3aa: CSARKDGNEQFF

j_gene: TRBJ1-1
abundance: NA
d_gene: NA
v_gene: TRBV6-2/TRBV6-3
CDR3nt: TGTGCCAGCAGCCCCGCGGCAGGGCCTGAAGCTTTCTTT
CDR3aa: CASSPAAGPEAFF

j_gene: TRBJ2-3
abundance: NA
d_gene: NA
v_gene: TRBV28
CDR3nt: TGTGCCACCCATTCGGGTGGTTCGCTGGCAGATACGCAGTATTTT
CDR3aa: CATHSGGSLADTQYF

j_gene: TRBJ2-4
abundance: NA
d_gene: NA
v_gene: TRBV27
CDR3nt: TGTGCCAGCAGTTTTTCGGTGGCCCTTGGGGCCAAAAACATTCAGTACTTC
CDR3aa: CASSFSVALGAKNIQYF

j_gene: TRBJ2-1
abundance: many
d_gene: NA
v_gene: TRBV4-1
CDR3nt: TGCGCCAGCAGCCAAGTCGGGCGGATGGGCAATGAGCAGTTCTTC
CDR3aa: CASSQVGRMGNEQFF

j_gene: TRBJ2-7
abundance: NA
d_gene: NA
v_gene: TRBV20-1
CDR3nt: TGCAGTGCTAGAGATGCAAGGAGCTCCTACGAGCAGTACTTC
CDR3aa: CSARDARSSYEQYF

j_gene: TRBJ2-5
abundance: NA
d_gene: NA
v_gene: TRBV5-8
CDR3nt: TGTGCCAGCTATCGTTGGACACTAGAGACCCAGTACTTC
CDR3aa: CASYRWTLETQYF

j_gene: TRBJ1-2
abundance: NA
d_gene: NA
v_gene: TRBV4-1
CDR3nt: TGCGCCAGCAGCCAAGCCCGTATGGGCAGGGCTAACTATGGCTACACCTTC
CDR3aa: CASSQARMGRANYGYTF

j_gene: TRBJ2-1
abundance: NA
d_gene: NA
v_gene: TRBV24-1
CDR3nt: TGTGCCACCTCTAACGGGAAAAATGAGCAGTTCTTC
CDR3aa: CATSNGKNEQFF

j_gene: TRBJ1-1
abundance: NA
d_gene: NA
v_gene: TRBV4-1
CDR3nt: TGCGCCAGCAGCCATGGTCGGGATAACACTGAAGCTTTCTTT
CDR3aa: CASSHGRDNTEAFF

j_gene: TRBJ1-5
abundance: many
d_gene: TRBD1
v_gene: TRBV6-5
CDR3nt: TGTGCCAGCAGGTCTCAGGGGGCCAATCAGCCCCAGCATTTT
CDR3aa: CASRSQGANQPQHF

j_gene: TRBJ2-2
abundance: many
d_gene: TRBD1
v_gene: TRBV4-3
CDR3nt: TGCGCCAGCAGCCAAGTAGGACAGGCCCGGGAGCTGTTTTTT
CDR3aa: CASSQVGQARELFF

j_gene: TRBJ2-5
abundance: NA
d_gene: NA
v_gene: TRBV7-2
CDR3nt: TGTGCCAGCAGCCCGCGGACACAGCTATGGGAGACCCAGTACTTC
CDR3aa: CASSPRTQLWETQYF

j_gene: TRBJ2-2
abundance: few
d_gene: TRBD2
v_gene: TRBV3-1
CDR3nt: TGTGCCAGCCGGAGGGCTAGCGGCCTCACCGGGGAGCTGTTTTTT
CDR3aa: CASRRASGLTGELFF

j_gene: TRBJ2-1
abundance: few
d_gene: NA
v_gene: TRBV13
CDR3nt: TGTGCCAGCAGCCCTGTCTTAAAGGGGTCGTACAATGAGCAGTTCTTC
CDR3aa: CASSPVLKGSYNEQFF

j_gene: TRBJ2-5
abundance: NA
d_gene: NA
v_gene: TRBV7-8
CDR3nt: TGTGCCAGCAGCTTTGGGGAAAGGGGGTCAGGGACCCAGTACTTC
CDR3aa: CASSFGERGSGTQYF

j_gene: TRBJ2-1
abundance: NA
d_gene: NA
v_gene: TRBV24-1
CDR3nt: TGTGCCACCAGTGGCGTTAGCGCCAATATAAATGAGCAGTTCTTC
CDR3aa: CATSGVSANINEQFF

j_gene: TRBJ2-7
abundance: NA
d_gene: NA
v_gene: TRBV4-2
CDR3nt: TGTGCCAGCAGCCAAGAAGCCGGGACTCCAGGCGGGGCGCAGTACTTC
CDR3aa: CASSQEAGTPGGAQYF

j_gene: TRBJ1-3
abundance: many
d_gene: NA
v_gene: TRBV10-3
CDR3nt: TGTGCCATCAGTGCGGTCACCCGCCATGGAAACACCATATATTTT
CDR3aa: CAISAVTRHGNTIYF

j_gene: TRBJ2-4
abundance: many
d_gene: TRBD1
v_gene: TRBV2
CDR3nt: TGTGCCAGCATGGTCGGGACAGGGTTCGGCAAAAACATTCAGTACTTC
CDR3aa: CASMVGTGFGKNIQYF

j_gene: TRBJ2-5
abundance: NA
d_gene: TRBD2
v_gene: TRBV5-1
CDR3nt: TGCGCCAGCAGCCGGGGAGGGCTAGCGGGGGAAGAGACCCAGTACTTC
CDR3aa: CASSRGGLAGEETQYF

j_gene: TRBJ2-4
abundance: NA
d_gene: NA
v_gene: TRBV4-3
CDR3nt: TGCGCCAGCAGCCAATACAGGGTTCTGGCCAAAAACATTCAGTACTTC
CDR3aa: CASSQYRVLAKNIQYF

j_gene: TRBJ1-2
abundance: many
d_gene: NA
v_gene: TRBV12-3/TRBV12-4
CDR3nt: TGTGCCAGCACTCTTCGGGGGGTGCGAAATTCCTATGGCTACACCTTC
CDR3aa: CASTLRGVRNSYGYTF

j_gene: TRBJ2-1
abundance: NA
d_gene: NA
v_gene: TRBV29-1
CDR3nt: TGCAGCGTAACAGAATACAATGAGCAGTTCTTC
CDR3aa: CSVTEYNEQFF

j_gene: TRBJ2-1
abundance: few
d_gene: NA
v_gene: TRBV12-3/TRBV12-4
CDR3nt: TGTGCCAGCAGGCCGCCACAGGGTTCCTACAATGAGCAGTTCTTC
CDR3aa: CASRPPQGSYNEQFF

j_gene: TRBJ2-3
abundance: NA
d_gene: NA
v_gene: TRBV7-9
CDR3nt: TGTGCCAGCGTCATGCGAGGGGTGGTGGCAGATACGCAGTATTTT
CDR3aa: CASVMRGVVADTQYF

j_gene: TRBJ2-5
abundance: many
d_gene: NA
v_gene: TRBV5-1
CDR3nt: TGCGCCACCAAACCAGGACCGACCGGAGAGACCCAGTACTTC
CDR3aa: CATKPGPTGETQYF